A selection of T cell receptor beta chains follows, all from one sample in a study of yellow fever vaccine responses in identical twins. TCRdb reprocessed the RT-PCR reads with MiXCR, giving one entry per CDR3 protein. The table has about 2,200 distinct CDR3 sequences, roughly 85% seen once. The sample was T cells from blood (PBMCs), unsorted or a sorted subset (not recorded which), taken before or after yellow fever vaccination (not recorded which). The receptors stem from a woman between 18 and 30 years old who received the yellow fever vaccine. The CDR3 runs from the conserved cysteine through the conserved F or W. D genes are given only for firm matches. Clone sizes are given selectively: once, few, many, or a class where the clone is expanded.

V gene	D gene	J gene	clone size	CDR3 DNA	CDR3 protein
TRBV18	-	TRBJ1-3	-	TGTGCCAGCTCACCAGGCCTAGTCTCTGGAAACACCATATATTTT	CASSPGLVSGNTIYF
TRBV6-5	-	TRBJ1-1	-	TGTGCCAGCAGTTACTCGGCCGGGGAGGGAGCTTTCACTGAAGCTTTCTTT	CASSYSAGEGAFTEAFF
TRBV15	TRBD2	TRBJ2-1	-	TGTGCCACCAGCAGCGGGACTAGCGTTAGCCCTTACAATGAGCAGTTCTTC	CATSSGTSVSPYNEQFF
TRBV3-1	-	TRBJ2-2	-	TGTGCCAGCAGCCTAGGTGGGTCGGCCGGGGAGCTGTTTTTT	CASSLGGSAGELFF
TRBV11-3	TRBD2	TRBJ2-3	-	TGTGCCAGCAGCCCCAGGACTAGCGGGGGGGCGTCGGATACGCAGTATTTT	CASSPRTSGGASDTQYF
TRBV11-3	-	TRBJ1-1	-	TGTGCCAGCAGTCGAGGACACGGGTCAGGCACTGAAGCTTTCTTT	CASSRGHGSGTEAFF
TRBV5-1	TRBD1	TRBJ1-4	-	TGCGCCAGCAGCCATGGGGACAGCTTTAATGAAAAACTGTTTTTT	CASSHGDSFNEKLFF
TRBV7-2	-	TRBJ2-5	-	TGTGCCAGCAGCTTAAATTTCGGGGAGACCCAGTACTTC	CASSLNFGETQYF
TRBV29-1	TRBD1	TRBJ2-2	-	TGCAGCGCTGCCAAGGGGGCGCCCGGGGAGCTGTTTTTT	CSAAKGAPGELFF
TRBV5-1	-	TRBJ2-3	-	TGCGCCAGCAGCTTTCAAACAGATACGCAGTATTTT	CASSFQTDTQYF
TRBV11-2	-	TRBJ2-4	-	TGTGCCAGCAGCTTAGAGAGAAACATTCAGTACTTC	CASSLERNIQYF
TRBV29-1	TRBD2	TRBJ2-3	few	TGCAGCGTTGAACTAGCGGCCACTTGGGATACGCAGTATTTT	CSVELAATWDTQYF
TRBV7-3	-	TRBJ1-1	-	TGTGCCAGCAGCTTGACGGATAACACTGAAGCTTTCTTT	CASSLTDNTEAFF
TRBV4-2	-	TRBJ2-1	-	TGTGCCAGCAGCCAAGGTTGGGGCCGGGATGAGCAGTTCTTC	CASSQGWGRDEQFF
TRBV5-1	-	TRBJ2-1	-	TGCGCCAGCAGCTCCACATTAAGCTCCTACAATGAGCAGTTCTTC	CASSSTLSSYNEQFF
TRBV2	-	TRBJ1-5	-	TGTGCCAGCAGTGAAGCGCAACCGGGTGGCAATCAGCCCCAGCATTTT	CASSEAQPGGNQPQHF
TRBV11-3	TRBD2	TRBJ2-1	-	TGTGCCAGCAGCTCTAGCGGGAGCTCCTACAATGAGCAGTTCTTC	CASSSSGSSYNEQFF
TRBV6-1	-	TRBJ1-1	-	TGTGCCAGCAGTCGCACGGCCTCACTCACTGAAGCTTTCTTT	CASSRTASLTEAFF
TRBV2	-	TRBJ2-3	-	TGTGCCAGCAGTGCACCCCCGGGACTTCCACATGATACGCAGTATTTT	CASSAPPGLPHDTQYF
TRBV5-4	-	TRBJ2-5	-	TGTGCCAGCAGCTTGCAAGGGAAAGCTCAAGAGACCCAGTACTTC	CASSLQGKAQETQYF
TRBV15	-	TRBJ2-1	-	TGTGCCACCGGTTCAGGCAGTTTGATCTACAATGAGCAGTTCTTC	CATGSGSLIYNEQFF
TRBV19	-	TRBJ1-5	-	TGTGCCAGTAGCGAGGGTCAGCCCCAGCATTTT	CASSEGQPQHF
TRBV23-1	TRBD1	TRBJ1-1	-	TGCGCCAGCAGTCACCCCTCAGCAGGGGGCTTGAACACTGAAGCTTTCTTT	CASSHPSAGGLNTEAFF
TRBV12-3/TRBV12-4	-	TRBJ2-2	-	TGTGCCAGCAGTTTCCCCCTGTTAGCGGCCGGGGAGCTGTTTTTT	CASSFPLLAAGELFF
TRBV6-6	-	TRBJ1-1	-	TGTGCCAGCAGTCCTTTGAACACTGAAGCTTTCTTT	CASSPLNTEAFF
TRBV28	TRBD1	TRBJ2-2	-	TGTGCCAGCAAGGATCGGGACAGTTCGAACACCGGGGAGCTGTTTTTT	CASKDRDSSNTGELFF
TRBV18	-	TRBJ2-3	-	TGTGCCAGCTCACCACCGCCAGGTCTAGATACGCAGTATTTT	CASSPPPGLDTQYF
TRBV24-1	TRBD1	TRBJ1-2	-	TGTGCCACCAGTGGTCCACCCCGACAGGGGGACTATGGCTACACCTTC	CATSGPPRQGDYGYTF
TRBV18	-	TRBJ2-2	-	TGTGCCAGCTCACCACAGGGGACGCGGGGCACCGGGGAGCTGTTTTTT	CASSPQGTRGTGELFF
TRBV28	TRBD1	TRBJ2-3	-	TGTGCCAGCAGTTCGGGACAGGGCCCAGATACGCAGTATTTT	CASSSGQGPDTQYF
TRBV11-3	TRBD2	TRBJ2-1	-	TGTGCCAGCAGTATTCTAGCGGGAGGTAATGAGCAGTTCTTC	CASSILAGGNEQFF
TRBV25-1	-	TRBJ2-1	-	TGTGCCAGCAGAAAGGGGGGAGACGACAACAATGAGCAGTTCTTC	CASRKGGDDNNEQFF
TRBV29-1	-	TRBJ1-1	-	TGCAGCGCCGAGTCAGGAGGCACTGAAGCTTTCTTT	CSAESGGTEAFF
TRBV5-1	TRBD1	TRBJ2-7	-	TGCGCCAGCAGCCACCGGGACAGGGGTCACGAGCAGTACTTC	CASSHRDRGHEQYF
TRBV28	TRBD1	TRBJ2-5	once	TGTGCCAGCAGTCCCTGGGACAGGGGAGAGACCCAGTACTTC	CASSPWDRGETQYF
TRBV5-1	TRBD2	TRBJ2-1	-	TGCGCCAGCAGCTTGGTCGGGACTAGCGGGGATGAGCAGTTCTTC	CASSLVGTSGDEQFF
TRBV11-2	-	TRBJ1-1	-	TGTGCCAGCAGCTTAGAATTCTCTGGGGGGAACACTGAAGCTTTCTTT	CASSLEFSGGNTEAFF
TRBV6-5	TRBD1	TRBJ1-2	-	TGTGCCAGCAGTTACTCCCCGGACAGGGGCGGGGGCTACACCTTC	CASSYSPDRGGGYTF
TRBV15	TRBD1	TRBJ1-4	-	TGTGCCACCAACCCGGGACAGGCTAATGAAAAACTGTTTTTT	CATNPGQANEKLFF
TRBV3-1	-	TRBJ2-7	-	TGTGCCAGCAGCCCATCCGATTTCTACGAGCAGTACTTC	CASSPSDFYEQYF
TRBV2	-	TRBJ2-5	-	TGTGCCAGCAAGTTATGGTCAGAAGAGACCCAGTACTTC	CASKLWSEETQYF
TRBV7-9	-	TRBJ1-5	-	TGTGCCAGCAGCTTAGACAGTGGGAGTCAGCCCCAGCATTTT	CASSLDSGSQPQHF
TRBV11-3	-	TRBJ1-4	-	TGTGCCAGCAGCCCGCCGACGGCAACTAATGAAAAACTGTTTTTT	CASSPPTATNEKLFF
TRBV2	-	TRBJ1-4	-	TGTGCCAGCAGTGAAAAACAGCCTGGGAATGAAAAACTGTTTTTT	CASSEKQPGNEKLFF
TRBV4-1	TRBD1	TRBJ1-2	few	TGCGCCACCAAGATAAGACAGGGGGCGGATGGCTACACCTTC	CATKIRQGADGYTF
TRBV7-6	-	TRBJ1-1	-	TGTGCCAGCAGCTTAGGGGAGTACACTGAAGCTTTCTTT	CASSLGEYTEAFF
TRBV28	-	TRBJ2-7	-	TGTGCCAGCAGTTCAGGGGCCTCCGCCTACGAGCAGTACTTC	CASSSGASAYEQYF
TRBV20-1	-	TRBJ1-5	-	TGCAGTGCTAGATCGGCGGTGGGTTATCAGCCCCAGCATTTT	CSARSAVGYQPQHF
TRBV20-1	TRBD1	TRBJ2-4	-	TGCAGTGCTAGATCCAGACCGGGACAGCAGTACTTC	CSARSRPGQQYF
TRBV12-3/TRBV12-4	-	TRBJ2-3	-	TGTGCCAGCAGCCTTGATTACACAGATACGCAGTATTTT	CASSLDYTDTQYF
TRBV18	TRBD2	TRBJ2-1	once	TGTGCCAGCTCCCCCTCCTGGGTGGCGGGGGGCCGTAATGAGCAGTTCTTC	CASSPSWVAGGRNEQFF
TRBV10-3	-	TRBJ1-1	-	TGTGCCATCAGGACGTCGGCCACTGAAGCTTTCTTT	CAIRTSATEAFF
TRBV2	TRBD2	TRBJ2-2	once	TGTGCCAGCAGTGCTAAGACTAGCGGGATGCACACCGGGGAGCTGTTTTTT	CASSAKTSGMHTGELFF